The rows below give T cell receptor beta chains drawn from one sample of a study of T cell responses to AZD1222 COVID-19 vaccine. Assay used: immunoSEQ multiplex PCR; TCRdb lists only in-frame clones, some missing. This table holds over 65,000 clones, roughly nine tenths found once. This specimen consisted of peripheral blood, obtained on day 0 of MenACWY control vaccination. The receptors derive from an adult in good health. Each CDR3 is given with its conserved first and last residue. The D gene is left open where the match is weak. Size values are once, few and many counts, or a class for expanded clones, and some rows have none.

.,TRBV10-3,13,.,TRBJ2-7,CAITAQGTYEQYF,TGTGCCATCACCGCCCAGGGTACCTACGAGCAGTACTTC
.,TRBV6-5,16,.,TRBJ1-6,CASSYANDKAYSPLHF,TGTGCCAGCAGTTACGCCAACGACAAGGCCTATTCACCCCTCCACTTT
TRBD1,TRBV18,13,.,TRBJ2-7,CASSQQGAHEQYF,TGTGCCAGCTCACAACAGGGGGCTCACGAGCAGTACTTC
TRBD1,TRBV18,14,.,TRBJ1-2,CASSPPARTGDYTF,TGTGCCAGCTCACCACCTGCTCGGACAGGTGACTACACCTTC
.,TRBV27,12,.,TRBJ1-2,CASSSPGYGYTF,TGTGCCAGCAGTTCCCCTGGCTATGGCTACACCTTC
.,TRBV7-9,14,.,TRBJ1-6,CASSFGQDNSPLHF,TGTGCCAGCAGCTTCGGACAAGATAATTCACCCCTCCACTTT
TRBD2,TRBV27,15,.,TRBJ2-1,CASSSKREAYNEQFF,TGTGCCAGCAGTTCAAAGCGGGAAGCCTACAATGAGCAGTTCTTC
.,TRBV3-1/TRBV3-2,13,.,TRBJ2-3,CASSQEAPRTQYF,TGTGCCAGCAGCCAAGAAGCCCCCAGGACGCAGTATTTT
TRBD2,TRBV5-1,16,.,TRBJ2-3,CASSPPLAGGTDTQYF,TGCGCCAGCAGCCCCCCCCTAGCGGGGGGCACAGATACGCAGTATTTT
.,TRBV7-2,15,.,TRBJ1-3,CASRRDPTAGNTIYF,TGTGCCAGCAGAAGAGACCCGACGGCCGGAAACACCATATATTTT
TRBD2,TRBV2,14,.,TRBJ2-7,CASIPGAGAYEQYF,TGTGCCAGCATCCCGGGAGCGGGGGCCTACGAGCAGTACTTC
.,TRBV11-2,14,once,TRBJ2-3,CASTRRGHTDTQYF,TGTGCCAGCACACGGCGCGGACACACAGATACGCAGTATTTT
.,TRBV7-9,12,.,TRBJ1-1,CASSLPPGEAFF,TGTGCCAGCAGCTTACCGCCGGGGGAAGCTTTCTTT
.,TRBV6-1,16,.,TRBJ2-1,CASSGSGAGSYNEQFF,TGTGCCAGCAGTGGCAGCGGAGCGGGCTCCTACAATGAGCAGTTCTTC
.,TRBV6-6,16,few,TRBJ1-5,CASSYGGRYSNQPQHF,TGTGCCAGCAGTTATGGGGGGCGCTATAGCAATCAGCCCCAGCATTTT
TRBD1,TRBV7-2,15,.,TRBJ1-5,CASRQNRGLSQPQHF,TGTGCCAGCAGACAGAACAGGGGGCTAAGTCAGCCCCAGCATTTT
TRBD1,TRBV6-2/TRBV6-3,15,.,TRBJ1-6,CASSDPGQGGPPLHF,TGTGCCAGCAGTGATCCGGGACAGGGGGGGCCACCCCTCCACTTT
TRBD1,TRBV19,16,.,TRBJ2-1,CASSQVTGVFRNEQFF,TGTGCCAGTAGTCAAGTGACAGGGGTTTTTCGGAATGAGCAGTTCTTC
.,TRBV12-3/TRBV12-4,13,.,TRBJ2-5,CASSLGGQETQYF,TGTGCCAGCAGTTTAGGGGGGCAAGAGACCCAGTACTTC
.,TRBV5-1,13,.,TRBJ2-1,CASSLATYNEQFF,TGCGCCAGCAGCTTGGCCACCTACAATGAGCAGTTCTTC
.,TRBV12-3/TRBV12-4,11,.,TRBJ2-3,CASSLGDTQYF,TGTGCCAGCAGTTTGGGAGATACGCAGTATTTT
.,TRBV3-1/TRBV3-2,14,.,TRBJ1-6,CASSQGDYNSPLHF,TGTGCCAGCAGCCAAGGGGATTATAATTCACCCCTCCACTTT
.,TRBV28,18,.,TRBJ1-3,CASSSLAPGRHSGNTIYF,TGTGCCAGCAGCAGTTTGGCCCCGGGGAGGCACTCTGGAAACACCATATATTTT
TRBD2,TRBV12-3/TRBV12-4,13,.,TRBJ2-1,CASSRMLAEEQFF,TGTGCCAGCAGTCGCATGCTAGCGGAGGAGCAGTTCTTC